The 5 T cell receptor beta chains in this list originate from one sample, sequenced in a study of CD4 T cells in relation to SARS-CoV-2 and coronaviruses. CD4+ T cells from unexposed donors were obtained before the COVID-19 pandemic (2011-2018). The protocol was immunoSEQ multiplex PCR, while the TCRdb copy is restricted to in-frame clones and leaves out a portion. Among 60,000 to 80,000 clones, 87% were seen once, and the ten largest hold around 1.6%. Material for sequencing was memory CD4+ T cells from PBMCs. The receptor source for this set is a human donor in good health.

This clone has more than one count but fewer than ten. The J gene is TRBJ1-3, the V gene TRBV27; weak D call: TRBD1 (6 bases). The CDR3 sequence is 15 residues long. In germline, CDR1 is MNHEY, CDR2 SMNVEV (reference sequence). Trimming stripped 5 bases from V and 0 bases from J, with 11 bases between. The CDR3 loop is CASSTTGFSGNTIYF. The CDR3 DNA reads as TGTGCCAGCAGTACGACAGGATTCTCTGGAAACACCATATATTTT.

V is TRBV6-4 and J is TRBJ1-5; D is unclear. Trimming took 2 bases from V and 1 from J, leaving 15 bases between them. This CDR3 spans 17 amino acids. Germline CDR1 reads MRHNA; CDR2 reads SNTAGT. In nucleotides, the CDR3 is TGTGCCAGCAGTGACCCAGGATTAGAGACGAGCAATCAGCCCCAGCATTTT. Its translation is CASSDPGLETSNQPQHF.

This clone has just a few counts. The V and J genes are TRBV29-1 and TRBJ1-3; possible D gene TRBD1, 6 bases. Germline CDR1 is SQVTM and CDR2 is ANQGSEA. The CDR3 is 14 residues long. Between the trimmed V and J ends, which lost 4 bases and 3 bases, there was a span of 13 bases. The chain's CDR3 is CSVGGQGLGNTIYF. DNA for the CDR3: TGCAGCGTTGGGGGGCAGGGGCTTGGAAACACCATATATTTT.

Here the CDR3 DNA reads TGTGCCAGCAGCCAAGATCTTGTGTCAAGGAACTATGGCTACACCTTC. As protein: CASSQDLVSRNYGYTF. This chain joins TRBV3-1 (or the pseudogene TRBV3-2) and TRBJ1-2; D call uncertain. From germline, CDR1 is LGHDT and CDR2 YNNKEL (reference sequence). V shed 0 bases and J shed 2 bases, with 13 bases lying between them. There are 16 residues in the CDR3.

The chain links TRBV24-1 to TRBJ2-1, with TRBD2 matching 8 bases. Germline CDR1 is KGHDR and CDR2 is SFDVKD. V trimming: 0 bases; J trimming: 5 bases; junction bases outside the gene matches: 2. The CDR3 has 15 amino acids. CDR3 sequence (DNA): TGTGCCACCAGTGATTTGACTAGCGGAAACAATGAGCAGTTCTTC. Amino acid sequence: CATSDLTSGNNEQFF.